The sequence of this TCR beta chain was determined in a study of shared clonotypes between healthy human individuals. The method was immunoSEQ multiplex PCR; TCRdb's version includes in-frame clones alone and lacks a portion of them. The sample holds hundreds of thousands of clones, around 96% seen once. Naive CD8 isolation took CD45RO-negative cells positively selected for CCR7 and excluded terminally differentiated effector memory CD45RA+ cells. The receptor was isolated from a woman under 40 in good health. Sequenced input: naive CD8+ T cells sorted from blood.

CDR3: CASSLGTYNSPLHF. CDR3 DNA: TGTGCCAGCAGCTTGGGCACGTATAATTCACCCCTCCACTTT. V gene TRBV5-6 combines with J gene TRBJ1-6; D not resolved. V lost 0 bases to trimming and J lost 4 bases, with 5 bases between them. Looked up from germline, CDR1 is SGHDT and CDR2 is YYEEEE. CDR3 length equals 14 residues.